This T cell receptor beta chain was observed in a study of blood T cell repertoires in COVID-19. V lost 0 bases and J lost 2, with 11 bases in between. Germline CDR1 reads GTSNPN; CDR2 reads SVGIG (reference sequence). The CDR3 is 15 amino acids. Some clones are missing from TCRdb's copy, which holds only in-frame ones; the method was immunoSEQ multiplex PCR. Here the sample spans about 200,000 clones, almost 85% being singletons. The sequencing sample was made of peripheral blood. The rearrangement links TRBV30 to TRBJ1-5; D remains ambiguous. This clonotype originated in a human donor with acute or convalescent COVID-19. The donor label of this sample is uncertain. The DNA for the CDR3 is TGTGCCTGGAGTGTACCCCGGGGAGGCAATCAGCCCCAGCATTTT. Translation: CAWSVPRGGNQPQHF.